This T cell receptor (beta chain) was retrieved from a study of blood T cell repertoires in COVID-19. Study-wide context: From the United States, Italy and Spain came samples of acute and convalescent COVID-19. From T cells, B-cell-depleted T cells, or PBMCs came the material, which was cDNA or gDNA.

Original methodology: Amplifying reference gene primers gave estimates of nucleated cell counts. TCRdb's table, derived via immunoSEQ multiplex PCR, lists solely in-frame clones and lacks some. D and trimming were read from the DNA, whereas the V and J calls and clone size are those reported in that table. This sample yields about 200,000 clones, of which 70% to 90% are seen a single time; 0.7% to 0.95% belongs to the top ten. Between the trimmed V and J ends, which lost 0 bases and 7 bases, there was a span of 14 bases. The CDR3 is 14 residues long. CDR1 is SGHNT, CDR2 YYREEE, per germline (reference sequence).

The receptor's source is an older woman with acute or convalescent COVID-19. The sample was peripheral blood. V is TRBV5-4 and J is TRBJ2-7; no definite D call. CDR3 in amino acids: CASSLDGTGWEQYF. For the CDR3, the DNA is TGTGCCAGCAGCTTGGACGGCACCGGGTGGGAGCAGTACTTC.